Detailed here is one TCR beta chain. There is no known antigen for this receptor. Nothing much larger sits one base from this clone, and base qualities are not available. The label giving this sample's time point can be read as: baseline before first vaccination. Vaccinee samples were obtained from the UK trials COV001 and COV002, which included a single-blind randomized controlled phase 2/3 trial of AZD1222 (ChAdOx1 nCoV-19) in healthy adults. For TCRbeta chain sequencing, PBMC samples were collected from trial participants at day 0 and at day 28 after the second dose. The data derive from a study of T cell responses to AZD1222 COVID-19 vaccine (dated by TCRdb to the early 2020s). About the full investigation: Because spike-specific TCR depth and breadth did not differ between the two schedules, AZD1222 recipients who got a second dose at roughly 4 weeks were pooled with those who got a second dose at roughly 12 weeks. TCR sequencing was performed for roughly 250 trial participants, of whom some 200 were given two doses of AZD1222 and around 26 were given two doses of MenACWY control vaccine. Trial participants were enrolled by age into subgroups of 18-55, 56-69 and 70-plus years, and around 150, 29 and 61 TCR-sequenced participants, respectively, were included in these subgroups. Broader findings and caveats from the paper: After two AZD1222 doses, both the breadth and the depth of spike-specific TCRs were significantly higher than at day 0 and than in MenACWY recipients. In the small 56-69-year group, the increase in depth fell short of significance, most likely because of low power. Reportedly, almost half of the unique spike-specific TCRs recognized epitopes lying outside the regions that are mutated in the B.1.351 and B.1.1.7 variants. Most participants were white British and females outnumbered males, and the authors suggested that clonal diversity may have been underestimated. Because no day 14 peak-response samples were available, repertoires were characterized only after the peak T cell response. The whole spike protein was spanned by vaccine-associated CD4 TCRs, and dominant responses were seen in regions 160-218 and 743-854. Conclusions about previously exposed vaccinees were limited because only six AZD1222 recipients were SARS-CoV-2 seropositive at baseline.

The CDR3 regions of human TCRbeta chains were analyzed by immunosequencing. The source study handled its data this way. Repertoire TCRs were checked for matches against a reference library of SARS-CoV-2-specific TCRs that had been generated using the MIRA antigen-specificity platform. Breadth was defined as the fraction of unique TCRs that were SARS-CoV-2-associated. Depth was defined as the fraction of total T cells that were SARS-CoV-2-associated. Using the MIRA data, each spike-specific TCR was assigned both to the spike region to which the TCR was reactive and to a CD4 or CD8 class. Log10-transformed breadth and depth values were compared by one-way ANOVA with Sidak's multiple comparisons tests. Held by TCRdb, this immuneACCESS table contains in-frame sequences only and omits some clones. Under half of the omission traces to an unresolved V gene where checked; the cause of the rest is unknown. Clone size and V and J calls were adopted from that table, with D and trimming inferred from the DNA. The sample table contains roughly 21,000 clones; only one count was recorded for roughly 80% of them. The top ten clones comprise roughly 40% of the sample.

CDR1 MNHEY and CDR2 SMNVEV were looked up in the germline V gene (reference sequence). Compared with germline, V lacks 5 bases and J lacks 5 bases; bases without a gene match: 6. The CDR3 runs 14 amino acids, cysteine and phenylalanine included. Of the read, only the CDR3 DNA is kept; its 42 bases are in frame from base 1. The rearrangement joined TRBV27 to TRBJ2-7; TRBD1 fits 10 bases in the junction. The TCR was taken from an adult in good health. Sample: peripheral blood, taken on day 0 of AZD1222 vaccination. The DNA is TGTGCCAGCAGTACCGGGACAGGGGTACACGAGCAGTACTTC. This encodes CASSTGTGVHEQYF.